This T cell receptor beta chain was sequenced for a study of regulatory T cells in long-lasting Graves disease. This clonotype has a count of ten or more. Germline V gene lookup returns CDR1 SQVTM and CDR2 ANQGSEA. This CDR3 has 13 amino acids. Trimming removed 4 bases from V and 0 bases from J, with 6 bases in between. Time point of the sample: newly diagnosed GD, antithyroid drugs for less than 3 months. PBMC-derived RNA was used for the TCR library. Patients met American Thyroid Association criteria for Graves' disease. Building the TCR beta libraries relied on iRepertoire HTBI primers, and CDR3 regions underwent Arm-PCR. One entry per CDR3 protein, called by TCRdb with MiXCR from the multiplex PCR reads. Of about 540,000 distinct CDR3 sequences detected, 13% appear once; the ten largest clones hold 8% to 10%. This sample was shared with a second study, whose subject was T cells in Graves' hyperthyroidism and ophthalmopathy.

The sequence was collected from a man aged 25-45 years with Graves disease. The rearrangement joins TRBV29-1 to TRBJ2-2; a weak D match, TRBD2 (6 bases). The sequencing used peripheral blood mononuclear cells (PBMCs), collected at new diagnosis, from a patient treated with antithyroid drugs. The CDR3 loop reads CSVAGANTGELFF. CDR3 coding DNA: TGCAGCGTTGCGGGGGCGAACACCGGGGAGCTGTTTTTT.